This T cell receptor beta chain was retrieved from a study of blood T cells in healthy people across ages. Study at large: Template switching captured about one barcoded beta molecule per two T cells.

The CDR3 runs 15 residues. Germline values: CDR1 SGHKS, CDR2 YYEKEE (reference sequence). A second PCR of 7 to 11 cycles used a sample-barcoded 5' primer and a J-beta primer mix. TCRdb ran MiXCR on the 5' RACE reads and lists one entry per CDR3 protein. The repertoire holds 760,000 or so distinct CDR3 sequences, with around 25% as singletons. These data were likewise used in another study, on T cells of mothers and their children. As that study records: With the M1S primer of the second PCR, sample barcodes and 2-4 random nucleotides were added.

The clonotype was recovered from a boy aged 5-17 years in good health. The V gene is TRBV5-5, the J gene TRBJ2-5; 9 positions match TRBD1. The J call may be faulty, since TRBJ2-7 better matches the DNA end. The specimen was blood. The CDR3 DNA reads TGTGCCAGCAGCTCAGACAGGGGGGCTTCCTACGAGCAGTACTTC. Protein: CASSSDRGASYEQYF.